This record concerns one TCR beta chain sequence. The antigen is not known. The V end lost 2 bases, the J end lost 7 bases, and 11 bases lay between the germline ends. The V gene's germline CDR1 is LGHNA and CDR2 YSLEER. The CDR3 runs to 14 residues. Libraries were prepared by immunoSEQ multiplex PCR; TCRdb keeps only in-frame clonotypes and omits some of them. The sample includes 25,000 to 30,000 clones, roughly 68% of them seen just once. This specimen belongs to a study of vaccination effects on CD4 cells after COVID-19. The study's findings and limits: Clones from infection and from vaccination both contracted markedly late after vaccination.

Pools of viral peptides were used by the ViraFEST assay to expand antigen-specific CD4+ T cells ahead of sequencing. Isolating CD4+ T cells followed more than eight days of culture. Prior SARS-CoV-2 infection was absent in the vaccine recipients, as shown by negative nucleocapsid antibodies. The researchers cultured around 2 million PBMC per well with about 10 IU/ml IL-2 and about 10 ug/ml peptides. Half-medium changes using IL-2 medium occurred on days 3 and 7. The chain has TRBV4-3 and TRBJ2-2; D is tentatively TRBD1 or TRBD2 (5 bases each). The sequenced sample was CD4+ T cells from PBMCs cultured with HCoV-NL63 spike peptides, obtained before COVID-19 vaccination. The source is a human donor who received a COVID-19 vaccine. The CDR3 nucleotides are TGCGCCAGCAGCCAAAACTTGAGGGGCGGGGAGCTGTTTTTT. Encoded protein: CASSQNLRGGELFF.